Presented here are 8 T cell receptor beta chains from one specimen sequenced in a study of blood T cell repertoires in COVID-19. Using immunoSEQ multiplex PCR, the repertoire was profiled, and TCRdb retains in-frame clones only, with some absent. The sample has roughly 190,000 clones, around 76% seen once. Material: peripheral blood. These receptors were collected from a woman aged 45-65 years with active or convalescent COVID-19.

The chain employs TRBV6-5 and TRBJ2-3; no clear D. V lost 7 bases to trimming and J lost 2 bases, with 16 bases between them. The CDR3 has 15 amino acids. Germline-derived CDR1 and CDR2 are MNHEY and SVGAGI. CDR3 amino acids: CASTFSERITDTQYF. DNA of the CDR3: TGTGCCAGCACCTTCAGTGAGAGGATCACAGATACGCAGTATTTT.

The chain carries TRBV6-1 and TRBJ1-4, with 9 bases lining up with TRBD1. The CDR3 covers 15 residues. CDR1 and CDR2 (germline): MNHNS, SASEGT. J lost 5 bases, V lost 0 bases, and 1 base had no gene match. CDR3 protein: CASSEATGGNEKLFF. As DNA, the CDR3 is TGTGCCAGCAGTGAAGCGACAGGGGGAAATGAAAAACTGTTTTTT.

V is TRBV10-3 and J is TRBJ1-2; D possibly corresponds to TRBD1 (5 bases). This CDR3 has 14 residues. Germline V lookup: CDR1 ENHRY, CDR2 SYGVKD. V lost 3 bases and J 2 bases, leaving 10 bases between the germline ends. The CDR3 is CAISDLTENYGYTF. The CDR3, as DNA: TGTGCCATCAGTGACCTGACAGAGAACTATGGCTACACCTTC.

The chain combines TRBV7-2 with TRBJ2-1; 10 positions match TRBD1. The CDR3 loop spans 17 amino acids. CDR1 SGHTA and CDR2 FQGNSA come from the germline V gene. V lost 5 bases and J lost 8; bases outside the gene matches: 15. CDR3 DNA sequence: TGTGCCAGCAGCCCCGGACAGGGGGACCCCCTTAGCCATGAGCAGTTCTTC. This sequence encodes CASSPGQGDPLSHEQFF.

V usage is TRBV7-3 and J usage is TRBJ2-7; D possibly corresponds to TRBD2 (5 bases). There are 14 residues in the CDR3. Trimming left V 2 bases short and J 4 bases short, with 12 bases between. The germline V gene has CDR1 SGHTA and CDR2 FQGTGA. The CDR3 is CASSLGGRRYEQYF. The CDR3 bases are TGTGCCAGCAGCTTAGGCGGGCGCCGATACGAGCAGTACTTC.

The V and J genes are TRBV7-8 and TRBJ2-7, with 8 bases matching TRBD2. The J segment lost 2 bases and the V segment lost 1 base, leaving 1 base of the junction unmatched. The germline CDR1 and CDR2 sequences are SGHVS and FQNEAQ. This CDR3 comprises 14 residues. The CDR3 loop reads CASSLEAGAYEQYF. As DNA, the CDR3 is TGTGCCAGCAGCTTAGAAGCGGGGGCCTACGAGCAGTACTTC.

The rearrangement uses TRBV11-2 and TRBJ2-7; TRBD1 might be the D (5 bases). CDR3 length: 13 residues. V shed 5 bases and J shed 6 bases, with 14 bases lying between them. The germline CDR1 and CDR2 sequences are SGHAT and FQNNGV. CDR3 nucleotides: TGTGCCAGCAGCATCCAGGGCCATACCGAGCAGTACTTC. Amino acids: CASSIQGHTEQYF.

The genes are TRBV4-2 and TRBJ2-5; D is perhaps TRBD1 (6 bases). V was pared by 0 bases and J by 4 bases, with 15 bases between. The CDR3 covers 16 residues. Germline loops: CDR1 LGHNA, CDR2 YNFKEQ. CDR3 DNA: TGTGCCAGCAGCCAAGATTCAAGGACAGATATAGAGACCCAGTACTTC. This gives the protein CASSQDSRTDIETQYF.